What follows are 19 T cell receptor beta chains derived from one specimen sequenced in a study of cytomegalovirus exposure and HLA in healthy donors. The study ran its PCR with 60 Vbeta and 13 Jbeta primers. Here immunoSEQ multiplex PCR was the method, and the copy in TCRdb shows in-frame clones only, minus some. This sample has around 130,000 clones, with about 74% found just once. Sequenced: PBMCs. These receptors were collected from a woman aged 60-75 years in good health and CMV-seronegative.

J is TRBJ1-2 and V is TRBV30; TRBD1 might be the D (6 bases). V was clipped by 0 bases and J by 8 bases, with 19 bases between them. This CDR3 is built from 15 residues. Germline V gives CDR1 GTSNPN, CDR2 SVGIG (reference sequence). The CDR3 loop is CAWSVMWEGGRGYTF. CDR3 nucleotide sequence: TGTGCCTGGAGTGTAATGTGGGAGGGGGGTCGGGGCTACACCTTC.

The V and J genes are TRBV4-1 and TRBJ2-7, with TRBD2 matching over 13 bases. Per the germline V gene, CDR1 is MGHRA and CDR2 is YSYEKL. V gave up 1 base and J gave up 0 bases; unmatched junction bases: 6. This CDR3 is 18 amino acids long. CDR3 sequence (DNA): TGCGCCAGCAGCCAAGGGAGGGGACTAGCGGGACCCTCCTACGAGCAGTACTTC. Its translation is CASSQGRGLAGPSYEQYF.

The rearrangement links TRBV10-1 to TRBJ2-7; D gene ambiguous. The CDR3 contains 13 residues. From germline, CDR1 is WNHNN and CDR2 SYGVQD (reference sequence). The V and J ends lost 4 bases and 5 bases respectively, with 12 bases between them. The CDR3 region has the DNA TGCGCCAGCAGTGTAGCTCGAGGCCACGAGCAGTACTTC. It is translated as CASSVARGHEQYF.

V usage is TRBV19 and J usage is TRBJ1-1; 8 bases are shared with TRBD1. CDR3 length equals 17 residues. Germline values: CDR1 LNHDA, CDR2 SQIVND (reference sequence). J was trimmed by 0 bases and V by 5 bases; bases with no gene match: 11. CDR3 sequence: CASSQGQGARMNTEAFF. The DNA for the CDR3 is TGTGCCAGTAGTCAGGGTCAGGGGGCGAGAATGAACACTGAAGCTTTCTTT.

The CDR3 region has the DNA TGCGCCAGCAGCTTTGATGTGGTAGCCCGAGGCACTGAAGCTTTCTTT. Translation: CASSFDVVARGTEAFF. The chain combines TRBV5-1 with TRBJ1-1; D is unresolved. CDR1 SGHRS and CDR2 YFSETQ come from the germline V gene. Trimming removed 2 bases at V and 4 bases at J, with 18 bases between. The CDR3 extends over 16 amino acids.

The genes are TRBV13 and TRBJ2-2; 9 positions match TRBD1. The V segment lost 3 bases and the J segment 1 base; nucleotides outside the gene matches: 9. This CDR3 is 18 amino acids long. CDR1 PRHDT and CDR2 FYEKMQ come from the germline V gene (reference sequence). CDR3 region: CASSFRDRALGNTGELFF. The CDR3 nucleotides are TGTGCCAGCAGCTTCCGGGACAGGGCCCTCGGGAACACCGGGGAGCTGTTTTTT.

The chain couples TRBV9 to TRBJ2-1; TRBD2 agrees at 14 bases. The J segment lost 0 bases and the V segment lost 3 bases, leaving 14 bases of the junction unmatched. The CDR3 length is 21 residues. Germline loops: CDR1 SGDLS, CDR2 YYNGEE. CDR3 in amino acids: CASSGSPRRGLAGASYNEQFF. DNA of the CDR3: TGTGCCAGCAGCGGAAGTCCGAGACGGGGACTAGCGGGAGCCTCCTACAATGAGCAGTTCTTC.

V usage is TRBV4-1 and J usage is TRBJ2-1, with 7 bases lining up with TRBD2. Germline V CDR1 and CDR2: MGHRA, YSYEKL. This CDR3 comprises 14 residues. Trimming at V came to 1 base and at J to 8 bases, leaving 5 bases not matched to a gene. The DNA for the CDR3 is TGCGCCAGCAGCCAAGGGGCGGGGGACGATGAGCAGTTCTTC. Its protein product is CASSQGAGDDEQFF.

The rearrangement joins TRBV5-1 to TRBJ2-5, with 9 bases aligning to TRBD2. The J call may be incorrect, as the DNA end agrees better with TRBJ2-7. CDR1 is SGHRS, CDR2 YFSETQ, per germline. This CDR3 contains 15 residues. DNA of the CDR3: TGCGCCAGCATGTATTCAGCGGGGGGCACCTACGAGCAGTACTTC. Its protein product is CASMYSAGGTYEQYF.

This clone occurred a few times. The V gene is TRBV16, the J gene TRBJ1-5, with D perhaps TRBD1 (5 bases). Germline V gene sequence: CDR1 KGHSY, CDR2 FQNENV. The length of the CDR3 is 17 residues. Trimming took off 3 bases at V and 0 bases at J, with 15 bases between the two ends. The CDR3 here is CASSQVGGSNSNQPQHF. CDR3 in DNA: TGTGCCAGCAGCCAGGTCGGGGGGTCCAATAGCAATCAGCCCCAGCATTTT.

The chain carries TRBV19 and TRBJ1-5, with TRBD1 identical over 7 bases. The CDR3 has 16 residues. J gave up 2 bases and V 2 bases, and 6 bases lay outside the gene matches. Germline values: CDR1 LNHDA, CDR2 SQIVND (reference sequence). This CDR3 is CASSIKQGNGNQPQHF. CDR3 nucleotide sequence: TGTGCCAGTAGTATAAAACAGGGGAATGGCAATCAGCCCCAGCATTTT.

This clone has just a few counts. In DNA, the CDR3 is TGTGCCAGCAGTTCCGGACAGGCCGTTTATGAAAAACTGTTTTTT. Translation gives CASSSGQAVYEKLFF. The rearrangement joins TRBV6-1 to TRBJ1-4; 7 bases match TRBD1. Germline values: CDR1 MNHNS, CDR2 SASEGT. The CDR3 is 15 amino acids. V shed 5 bases and J 6 bases; nucleotides not matched to a gene: 9.

V and J are TRBV1 and TRBJ1-2. TRBV1 is annotated as a pseudogene. The CDR3 has 11 amino acids. CDR3 bases: TGCACCAGCAGCCAAGATCCATGGAGGGCCTTC. It is translated as CTSSQDPWRAF.

The V call is TRBV6-5, the J call TRBJ2-7; TRBD2 might be the D (6 bases). The germline CDR1 and CDR2 sequences are MNHEY and SVGAGI. V was shortened by 5 bases and J by 0 bases, with 11 bases between the two germline ends. This CDR3 has 14 amino acids. The CDR3: CASSGGTHSYEQYF. The CDR3 DNA follows: TGTGCCAGCAGTGGGGGGACGCACTCCTACGAGCAGTACTTC.

This chain joins TRBV7-3 and TRBJ2-7, with 8 bases identical to TRBD2. V trimming: 2 bases; J trimming: 5 bases; junction bases outside the gene matches: 5. The CDR3 is made up of 14 amino acids. Germline CDR1 is SGHTA and CDR2 is FQGTGA. CDR3 bases: TGTGCCAGCAGCTTAGTAGCGGGGTTCGACGAGCAGTACTTC. Protein: CASSLVAGFDEQYF.

The chain links TRBV6-1 to TRBJ2-3, with D perhaps matching TRBD1 (5 bases). Germline V gene data show CDR1 as MNHNS and CDR2 as SASEGT. Trimming cost V 8 bases and J 2 bases, with 5 bases left between them. This CDR3 is built from 11 residues. CDR3 in amino acids: CASGHTDTQYF. The CDR3 DNA follows: TGTGCCAGCGGACACACAGATACGCAGTATTTT.

The chain uses TRBV19 and TRBJ2-5, with D maybe TRBD1 (5 bases). The DNA matches TRBJ2-7 better at its end, which makes the J call doubtful. Germline lookup yields CDR1 LNHDA and CDR2 SQIVND (reference sequence). This CDR3 region has 14 residues. The chain's CDR3 is CASSPGDRVYEQYF. CDR3 bases: TGTGCCAGTAGCCCCGGCGACAGAGTCTACGAGCAGTACTTC.

This clone was observed once. This sample also contains other DNA sequences that code for the same CDR3. The chain links TRBV19 to TRBJ2-7, with D uncertain. CDR1 is LNHDA, CDR2 SQIVND, per germline (reference sequence). V was pared by 3 bases and J by 0 bases, with 9 bases between. The CDR3 runs to 14 residues. This chain's CDR3 is CASSISGSSYEQYF. Written as DNA, the CDR3 is TGTGCCAGTAGTATTTCTGGCAGCTCCTACGAGCAGTACTTC.

DNA for the CDR3: TGTGCCAGTAGACCTACAGGGGCGATCTACGAGCAGTACTTC. It yields the protein CASRPTGAIYEQYF. The chain recombines TRBV19 with TRBJ2-7; 7 nucleotides line up with TRBD1. Germline CDR1 LNHDA, CDR2 SQIVND (reference sequence). Unmatched junction bases numbered 8, after V lost 6 bases and J lost 3 bases. The CDR3 has 14 amino acids.